The 14 T cell receptor beta chains below come from one sample, sequenced in a study of shared clonotypes between healthy human individuals. The protocol was immunoSEQ multiplex PCR, while the TCRdb copy is restricted to in-frame clones and leaves out a portion. This sample has about 360,000 clones; less than 75% occur once, and the top ten carry around 9.3%. Sequenced input: memory CD4+ T cells sorted from blood. Noted subset: CD45RA-negative fraction. These TCRs come from a man aged 30-40 years in good health.

V is TRBV29-1 and J is TRBJ2-5; D unclear. Germline CDR1 reads SQVTM; CDR2 reads ANQGSEA. The CDR3 runs 12 residues. Trimming stripped 2 bases from V and 4 bases from J, with 8 bases between. The CDR3 is CSVERTGETQYF. Here the CDR3 DNA reads TGCAGCGTTGAAAGGACGGGAGAGACCCAGTACTTC.

The V call is TRBV29-1, the J call TRBJ2-5, with D hard to call. The length of the CDR3 is 14 residues. Germline V CDR1 and CDR2: SQVTM, ANQGSEA. V was trimmed by 4 bases and J by 5 bases, leaving 17 bases between them. The CDR3: CSVAPDLVGETQYF. DNA of the CDR3: TGCAGCGTTGCCCCCGATTTGGTGGGGGAGACCCAGTACTTC.

The rearrangement joins TRBV2 to TRBJ2-7; TRBD1 agrees at 7 bases. The CDR3 is 13 amino acids. V was pared by 6 bases and J by 4 bases, with 6 bases of the junction left unmatched. Germline V lookup: CDR1 SNHLY, CDR2 FYNNEI. Here the CDR3 reads CASRRQGAYEQYF. In nucleotides, the CDR3 is TGTGCCAGCAGGAGACAGGGAGCTTACGAGCAGTACTTC. Together with reference TRBV2 and TRBJ2-7, the CDR3 gives the full variable domain: EPEVTQTPSHQVTQMGQEVILRCVPISNHLYFYWYRQILGQKVEFLVSFYNNEISEKSEIFDDQFSVERPDGSNFTLKIRSTKLEDSAMYFCASRRQGAYEQYFGPGTRLTVT.

The chain combines TRBV20-1 with TRBJ1-2; no firm D call. The ends were cut back, 2 bases at V and 8 bases at J, with 9 bases in the middle. Germline CDR1 reads DFQATT; CDR2 reads SNEGSKA (reference sequence). The CDR3 length is 11 residues. The CDR3 loop reads CSARSLGGYTF. In DNA, the CDR3 is TGCAGTGCTAGATCCTTGGGGGGCTACACCTTC.

The chain combines TRBV5-5 with TRBJ2-3; TRBD1 matches 7 bases. The CDR3 spans 15 residues. Germline lookup yields CDR1 SGHKS and CDR2 YYEKEE (reference sequence). With 0 bases clipped from V and 4 bases from J, the junction kept 5 bases outside the gene matches. The CDR3 bases are TGTGCCAGCAGCTTGGCCGGGACAGAAGCAGATACGCAGTATTTT. As protein: CASSLAGTEADTQYF.

The chain recombines TRBV19 with TRBJ2-4, with D perhaps being TRBD1 or TRBD2 (5 bases each). Germline CDR1 and CDR2: LNHDA and SQIVND (reference sequence). The CDR3 consists of 13 residues. V shed 10 bases and J shed 3 bases, with 13 bases lying between them. The CDR3 region has the DNA TGTGCCACAGAGGGGATTGGCAAAAACATTCAGTACTTC. Amino acid sequence: CATEGIGKNIQYF.

This clone appeared a single time. CDR3 DNA: TGCGCCAGCAGCCAAGAGGGATTAGGGAGCCAGTACTTC. This sequence encodes CASSQEGLGSQYF. The chain combines TRBV4-1 with TRBJ2-7, with D perhaps TRBD2 (5 bases). Deletions cut 0 bases from V and 10 bases from J, with 13 bases between. The germline CDR1 and CDR2 sequences are MGHRA and YSYEKL. The CDR3 consists of 13 residues.

A single count supports this clone. At one end, the junction sequence differs from germline, possibly due to a read error. The rearrangement uses TRBV5-1 and TRBJ1-1; no clear D. Germline V gene lookup returns CDR1 SGHRS and CDR2 YFSETQ. The CDR3 totals 15 residues. The chain's CDR3 is CATSRLPGEKTEAFF. The CDR3 region has the DNA TGCGCCACCAGCCGCCTACCCGGGGAAAAGACTGAAGCTTTCTTT.

This chain connects TRBV10-3 to TRBJ2-7, with 9 bases identical to TRBD2. The CDR3 has 15 residues. V lost 6 bases and J lost 2; bases outside the gene matches: 8. The germline gives CDR1 ENHRY, CDR2 SYGVKD. CDR3 amino acids: CAIRGTSTYPYEQYF. The CDR3 DNA follows: TGTGCCATCAGGGGGACTAGCACATACCCCTACGAGCAGTACTTC.

The rearrangement links TRBV18 to TRBJ1-2; 7 bases match TRBD1. The germline gives CDR1 KGHSH, CDR2 LQKENI. V gave up 4 bases and J gave up 4 bases; unmatched junction bases: 6. This CDR3 spans 14 amino acids. The CDR3 loop reads CASSLKTGSYGYTF. In nucleotides, the CDR3 is TGTGCCAGCTCACTGAAGACAGGGAGCTATGGCTACACCTTC. Full variable domain (missing parts from reference TRBV18 and TRBJ1-2): NAGVMQNPRHLVRRRGQEARLRCSPMKGHSHVYWYRQLPEEGLKFMVYLQKENIIDESGMPKERFSAEFPKEGPSILRIQQVVRGDSAAYFCASSLKTGSYGYTFGSGTRLTVV.

This clone appeared a few times. This sequence joins TRBV19 and TRBJ2-3, with a tentative D call TRBD2 (6 bases). This CDR3 comprises 14 residues. The V end was cut by 7 bases, the J end by 10 bases, with 21 bases between. Germline V lookup: CDR1 LNHDA, CDR2 SQIVND (reference sequence). The CDR3: CASKSDGGAGSQYF. The CDR3 nucleotides read TGTGCCAGTAAATCGGACGGGGGAGCCGGATCGCAGTATTTT. Based on the CDR3 plus reference TRBV19 and TRBJ2-3, the full variable domain is DGGITQSPKYLFRKEGQNVTLSCEQNLNHDAMYWYRQDPGQGLRLIYYSQIVNDFQKGDIAEGYSVSREKKESFPLTVTSAQKNPTAFYLCASKSDGGAGSQYFGPGTRLTVL.

The gene calls are TRBV19 and TRBJ1-2; D unclear. Looked up from germline, CDR1 is LNHDA and CDR2 is SQIVND (reference sequence). Trimming stripped 5 bases from V and 3 bases from J, with 7 bases between. The CDR3 loop spans 12 amino acids. CDR3 sequence (DNA): TGTGCCAGTAGTCCGGCAGACTATGGCTACACCTTC. As protein: CASSPADYGYTF.

J is TRBJ2-2 and V is TRBV6-5; no clear D gene. Looked up from germline, CDR1 is MNHEY and CDR2 is SVGAGI. The CDR3 runs 12 residues. Deletions cut 6 bases from V and 4 bases from J, with 6 bases between. The CDR3 DNA follows: TGTGCCAGCAGACTAAGCACCGGGGAGCTGTTTTTT. Translation: CASRLSTGELFF.

V usage is TRBV19 and J usage is TRBJ1-5; tentative D call: TRBD1 (6 bases). Trimming removed 9 bases from V and 3 bases from J, with 18 bases in between. This CDR3 spans 15 amino acids. The germline gives CDR1 LNHDA, CDR2 SQIVND (reference sequence). The CDR3 reads CASIQGTSHNQPQHF. The CDR3 nucleotides read TGTGCCAGCATCCAGGGGACGTCGCACAATCAGCCCCAGCATTTT. Full variable domain (outside the CDR3, taken from reference TRBV19 and TRBJ1-5): DGGITQSPKYLFRKEGQNVTLSCEQNLNHDAMYWYRQDPGQGLRLIYYSQIVNDFQKGDIAEGYSVSREKKESFPLTVTSAQKNPTAFYLCASIQGTSHNQPQHFGDGTRLSIL.